This entry lists 21 T cell receptor beta chains sequenced from one sample in a study of blood T cell repertoires in COVID-19. Only in-frame clones appear in the TCRdb table, and some are missing; sequencing was by immunoSEQ multiplex PCR. The top ten clones hold roughly 6% of a sample with more than 300,000 clones, about 87% of them seen once. The sequenced material came from peripheral blood. All receptors come from a woman in her forties or fifties with COVID-19, enrolled during active disease.

The V gene is TRBV10-3, the J gene TRBJ1-1, with 9 bases fitting TRBD1. The germline V gene encodes CDR1 ENHRY and CDR2 SYGVKD. CDR3 length: 15 amino acids. With V trimmed by 2 bases and J by 4 bases, 5 bases remained unmatched. The CDR3 here is CAISEKGQGRTEAFF. CDR3 in DNA: TGTGCCATCAGTGAGAAAGGACAGGGGCGCACTGAAGCTTTCTTT.

This clone has only one observation. CDR3 region: CASRRGQIPEKLFF. CDR3 in DNA: TGTGCCAGTAGAAGGGGACAGATTCCTGAAAAACTGTTTTTT. The chain recombines TRBV19 with TRBJ1-4; 7 positions agree with TRBD1. Germline V gives CDR1 LNHDA, CDR2 SQIVND (reference sequence). Trimming cost V 6 bases and J 7 bases; bases outside gene matches: 8. This CDR3 is built from 14 residues.

Only a few counts were recorded for this clone. The chain combines TRBV11-2 with TRBJ1-3; no clear D. Germline values: CDR1 SGHAT, CDR2 FQNNGV. This CDR3 comprises 15 residues. The V end was cut by 6 bases, the J end by 0 bases, with 12 bases between. The CDR3 sequence: CASSTDGSSGNTIYF. CDR3 nucleotides: TGTGCCAGCAGTACTGACGGGAGCTCTGGAAACACCATATATTTT.

CDR3 sequence: CASSEVPGQGGEQYF. CDR3 sequence (DNA): TGTGCCAGCAGTGAAGTTCCGGGACAGGGCGGCGAGCAGTACTTC. The rearrangement joins TRBV6-1 to TRBJ2-7; 9 positions match TRBD1. V was clipped by 1 base and J by 6 bases; unmatched bases: 7. This CDR3 comprises 15 residues. In germline, CDR1 is MNHNS, CDR2 SASEGT.

The rearrangement uses TRBV19 and TRBJ1-2, with 10 bases fitting TRBD1. Germline CDR1 LNHDA, CDR2 SQIVND (reference sequence). This CDR3 spans 14 amino acids. V lost 4 bases and J lost 5; bases outside the gene matches: 4. DNA of the CDR3: TGTGCCAGTAGTAGGGACAGGGGTTTGTATGGCTACACCTTC. Translation gives CASSRDRGLYGYTF.

The chain combines TRBV5-4 with TRBJ2-2, with 14 bases lining up with TRBD2. CDR3 length: 17 amino acids. Looked up from germline, CDR1 is SGHNT and CDR2 is YYREEE (reference sequence). Trimming removed 5 bases from V and 4 bases from J; junction bases left unmatched: 7. In DNA, the CDR3 is TGTGCCAGCAGATTGACTAGCGGGAGGGGCGGCACCGGGGAGCTGTTTTTT. It encodes CASRLTSGRGGTGELFF.

V and J are TRBV9 and TRBJ2-3, with 9 bases fitting TRBD2. V lost 3 bases, J lost 5 bases, and 7 bases stayed unmatched. Germline V CDR1 and CDR2: SGDLS, YYNGEE. The CDR3 is 15 amino acids. CDR3 protein: CASSARLADGDTQYF. As DNA, the CDR3 is TGTGCCAGCAGCGCCCGACTAGCGGACGGAGATACGCAGTATTTT.

The CDR3 DNA reads TGCAGTGCTAGTCCCACCCGGGGTGAGCAGTTCTTC. It translates to CSASPTRGEQFF. The rearrangement joins TRBV20-1 to TRBJ2-1; D perhaps matches TRBD2 (5 bases). The V end lost 3 bases, the J end lost 9 bases, and 12 bases lay between the germline ends. The CDR3 contains 12 residues. CDR1 and CDR2 from the germline V gene are DFQATT and SNEGSKA (reference sequence).

The CDR3 coding sequence is TGTGCCAGCAGCTTCGGACTAGCGGGAGCGGTTGCGCAGTATTTT. Its translation: CASSFGLAGAVAQYF. This rearrangement joins TRBV9 to TRBJ2-3; 13 positions match TRBD2. V lost 4 bases to trimming and J lost 10 bases; unmatched junction nucleotides: 9. CDR1 and CDR2 (germline): SGDLS, YYNGEE. The CDR3 has 15 amino acids.

This clone occurred once. The chain links TRBV6-5 to TRBJ1-3; TRBD1 matches 9 bases. Germline V lookup: CDR1 MNHEY, CDR2 SVGAGI. This CDR3 region has 14 residues. The junction had 5 bases not matched to a gene; V was cut back by 5 bases and J by 6 bases. The CDR3 DNA is TGTGCCAGCAGTACCGACAGGGGGGTAAACACCATATATTTT. The encoded protein is CASSTDRGVNTIYF.

The chain has TRBV18 and TRBJ1-2; 8 bases are a match to TRBD1. The CDR3 loop spans 12 amino acids. Germline-derived CDR1 and CDR2 are KGHSH and LQKENI. With V trimmed by 5 bases and J by 6 bases, 2 bases remained unmatched. CDR3 residues: CASSATGDGYTF. The CDR3, as DNA: TGTGCCAGCTCAGCGACAGGGGATGGCTACACCTTC.

This chain links TRBV7-6 with TRBJ1-1; tentative D call: TRBD1 (6 bases). V was clipped by 5 bases and J by 5 bases, with 18 bases between them. The CDR3 totals 15 residues. Germline V gene data show CDR1 as SGHVS and CDR2 as FNYEAQ. The CDR3 bases are TGTGCCAGCAGCCTCCGGACAGCTGAGGGGACTGAAGCTTTCTTT. This codes for CASSLRTAEGTEAFF.

The chain uses TRBV19 and TRBJ1-2; TRBD1 aligns across 7 bases. Germline V lookup: CDR1 LNHDA, CDR2 SQIVND (reference sequence). J lost 2 bases, V lost 3 bases, and 3 bases had no gene match. CDR3 length equals 14 residues. CDR3 residues: CASSIDRVNYGYTF. The DNA of the CDR3 is TGTGCCAGTAGTATCGACAGGGTGAACTATGGCTACACCTTC.

The table lists this clone with a count of one. This chain joins TRBV9 and TRBJ1-2, with 12 bases that match TRBD1. The ends lost 1 base at V and 7 bases at J; junction bases unmatched: 14. CDR3 size: 18 residues. Per the germline V gene, CDR1 is SGDLS and CDR2 is YYNGEE. This CDR3 reads CASSVRPGTGGRKLGYTF. In DNA form, the CDR3 reads TGTGCCAGCAGCGTACGACCCGGGACAGGGGGCCGAAAGCTTGGCTACACCTTC.

This rearrangement joins TRBV19 to TRBJ2-1; D not resolved. Germline V gene lookup returns CDR1 LNHDA and CDR2 SQIVND (reference sequence). The V gene lost 3 bases and the J gene lost 0 bases, with 3 bases spanning the gap. The CDR3 spans 13 residues. The CDR3 spells CASSMASYNEQFF. The CDR3 coding sequence is TGTGCCAGTAGTATGGCCTCCTACAATGAGCAGTTCTTC.

This sequence joins TRBV7-9 and TRBJ2-1; 8 nucleotides align to TRBD1. The CDR3 runs 13 residues. The germline V gene has CDR1 SEHNR and CDR2 FQNEAQ (reference sequence). The trim removed 5 bases at V and 8 bases at J, leaving 5 bases unmatched. The CDR3 region is CASSRTGSYEQFF. CDR3 nucleotide sequence: TGTGCCAGCAGCCGGACAGGGTCTTATGAGCAGTTCTTC.

The chain links TRBV6-2 or TRBV6-3 to TRBJ1-5; 7 bases fit TRBD1. This CDR3 comprises 15 residues. V was pared by 2 bases and J by 8 bases, with 9 bases of the junction left unmatched. Germline CDR1 MNHEY, CDR2 SVGEGT. CDR3 in DNA: TGTGCCAGCAGTTACACGCACAGGGGAGGAAAGCCCCAGCATTTT. Its translation: CASSYTHRGGKPQHF.

The chain combines TRBV9 with TRBJ1-3; D possibly corresponds to TRBD1 (5 bases). The germline V and J ends were trimmed by 0 bases and 0 bases, with 13 bases remaining between them. This CDR3 spans 17 amino acids. CDR1 and CDR2 from the germline V gene are SGDLS and YYNGEE. The CDR3 protein is CASSVAEQGSSGNTIYF. CDR3 coding DNA: TGTGCCAGCAGCGTAGCTGAGCAGGGAAGCTCTGGAAACACCATATATTTT.

The chain uses TRBV27 and TRBJ2-1; 9 bases line up with TRBD2. Germline values: CDR1 MNHEY, CDR2 SMNVEV (reference sequence). The V segment lost 2 bases and the J segment 4 bases; nucleotides outside the gene matches: 3. This CDR3 region has 15 residues. CDR3 amino acids: CASSLRLAVYNEQFF. CDR3 DNA sequence: TGTGCCAGCAGTTTACGACTAGCGGTGTACAATGAGCAGTTCTTC.

The chain employs TRBV28 and TRBJ1-1; TRBD1 agrees at 7 bases. Germline V gene lookup returns CDR1 MDHEN and CDR2 SYDVKM. There are 13 residues in the CDR3. After removal of 6 bases from V and 5 bases from J, the junction contained 6 bases not matched to a gene. The CDR3 protein is CASRTGVPTEAFF. CDR3 DNA: TGTGCCAGCAGAACAGGGGTCCCGACTGAAGCTTTCTTT.

The J gene is TRBJ2-3, the V gene TRBV12-3 or TRBV12-4; D not resolved. CDR3 length equals 13 residues. The V end was cut by 4 bases, the J end by 2 bases, with 7 bases between. Written as DNA, the CDR3 is TGTGCCAGCAGTTGGCCCTCCACAGATACGCAGTATTTT. It translates to CASSWPSTDTQYF.